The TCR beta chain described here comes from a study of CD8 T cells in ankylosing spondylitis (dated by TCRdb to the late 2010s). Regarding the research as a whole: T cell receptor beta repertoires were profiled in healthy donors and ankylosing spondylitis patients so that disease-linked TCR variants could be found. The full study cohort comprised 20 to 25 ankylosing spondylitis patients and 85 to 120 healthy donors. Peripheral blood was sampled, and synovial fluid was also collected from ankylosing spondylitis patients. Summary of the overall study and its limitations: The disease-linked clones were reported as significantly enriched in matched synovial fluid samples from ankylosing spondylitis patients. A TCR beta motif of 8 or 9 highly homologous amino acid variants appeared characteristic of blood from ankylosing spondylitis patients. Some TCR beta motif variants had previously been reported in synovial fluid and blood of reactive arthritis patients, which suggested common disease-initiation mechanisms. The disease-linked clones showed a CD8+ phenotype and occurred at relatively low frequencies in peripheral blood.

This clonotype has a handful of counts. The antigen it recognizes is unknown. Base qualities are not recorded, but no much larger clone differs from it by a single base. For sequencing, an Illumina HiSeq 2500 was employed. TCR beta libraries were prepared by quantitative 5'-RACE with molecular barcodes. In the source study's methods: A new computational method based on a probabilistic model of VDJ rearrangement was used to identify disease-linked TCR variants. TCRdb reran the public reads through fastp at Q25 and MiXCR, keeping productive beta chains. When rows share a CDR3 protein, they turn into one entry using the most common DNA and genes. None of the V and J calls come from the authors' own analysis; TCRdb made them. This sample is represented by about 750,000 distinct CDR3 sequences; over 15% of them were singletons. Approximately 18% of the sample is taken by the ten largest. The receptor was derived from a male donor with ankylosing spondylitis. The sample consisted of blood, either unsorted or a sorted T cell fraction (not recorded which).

The encoded CDR3 is CASSASGTGGYTF. The nucleotide sequence is given as TGCGCCAGCAGCGCCTCCGGGACAGGGGGCTACACCTTC. The receptor chain draws on TRBV5-1 and TRBJ1-2; the central 9 bases match TRBD1. The CDR3 goes from the cysteine to the phenylalanine over 13 residues. Here the CDR3 DNA is all that survives: 39 bases in frame from base 1. The germline V gene provides CDR1 SGHRS and CDR2 YFSETQ. After removal of 4 bases from V and 8 bases from J, the junction retains 6 bases not matched to a gene.